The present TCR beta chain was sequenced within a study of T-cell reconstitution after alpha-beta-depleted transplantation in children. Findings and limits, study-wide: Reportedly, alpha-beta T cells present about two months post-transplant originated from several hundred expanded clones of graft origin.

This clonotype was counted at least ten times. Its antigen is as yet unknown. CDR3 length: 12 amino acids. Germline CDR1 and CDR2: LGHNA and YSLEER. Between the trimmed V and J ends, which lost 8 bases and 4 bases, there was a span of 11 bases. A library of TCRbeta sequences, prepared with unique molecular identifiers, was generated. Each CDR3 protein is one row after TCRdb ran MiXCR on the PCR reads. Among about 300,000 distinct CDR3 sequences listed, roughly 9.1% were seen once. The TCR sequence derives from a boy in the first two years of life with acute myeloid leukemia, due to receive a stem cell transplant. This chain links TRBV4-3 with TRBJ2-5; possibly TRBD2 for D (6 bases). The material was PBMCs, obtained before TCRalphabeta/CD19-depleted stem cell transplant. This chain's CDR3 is CASCAGIETQYF. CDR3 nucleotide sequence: TGCGCCAGCTGCGCGGGGATAGAGACCCAGTACTTC.